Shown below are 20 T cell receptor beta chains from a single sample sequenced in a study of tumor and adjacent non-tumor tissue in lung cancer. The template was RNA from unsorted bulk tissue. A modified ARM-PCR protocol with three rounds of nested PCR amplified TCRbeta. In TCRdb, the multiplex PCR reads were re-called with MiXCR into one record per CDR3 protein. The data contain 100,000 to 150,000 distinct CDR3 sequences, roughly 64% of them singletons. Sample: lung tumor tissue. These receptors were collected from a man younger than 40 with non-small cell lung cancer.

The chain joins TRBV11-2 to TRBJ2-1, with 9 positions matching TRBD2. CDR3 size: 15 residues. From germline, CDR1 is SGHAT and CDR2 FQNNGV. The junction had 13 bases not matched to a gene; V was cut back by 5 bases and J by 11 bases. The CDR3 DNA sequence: TGTGCCAGCAGCCCACTAGCGGGTAGGGTAAATAAGCAGTTCTTC. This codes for CASSPLAGRVNKQFF.

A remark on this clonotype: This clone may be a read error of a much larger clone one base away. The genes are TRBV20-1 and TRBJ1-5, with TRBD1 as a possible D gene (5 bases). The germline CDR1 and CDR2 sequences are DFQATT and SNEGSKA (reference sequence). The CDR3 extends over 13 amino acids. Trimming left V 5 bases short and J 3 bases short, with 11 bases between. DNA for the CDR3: TGCAGTGCTTTCCCGGGACTCAATCAGCCCCAGCATTTT. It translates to CSAFPGLNQPQHF.

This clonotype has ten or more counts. The CDR3 nucleotides are TGCAGTGCTAGAGATATCGGGAGGGACCACACTGAAGCTTTCTTT. This codes for CSARDIGRDHTEAFF. This chain joins TRBV20-1 and TRBJ1-1; the D gene is possibly TRBD1 (5 bases). Germline CDR1 reads DFQATT; CDR2 reads SNEGSKA (reference sequence). V shed 0 bases and J shed 3 bases, with 14 bases lying between them. The length of the CDR3 is 15 residues.

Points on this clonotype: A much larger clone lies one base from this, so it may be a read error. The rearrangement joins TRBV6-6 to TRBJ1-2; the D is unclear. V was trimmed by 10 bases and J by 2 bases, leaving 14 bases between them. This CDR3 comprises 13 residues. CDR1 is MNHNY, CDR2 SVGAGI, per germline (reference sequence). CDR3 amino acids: CATSAQCNYGYTF. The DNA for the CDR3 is TGTGCCACCAGCGCACAGTGCAACTATGGCTACACCTTC.

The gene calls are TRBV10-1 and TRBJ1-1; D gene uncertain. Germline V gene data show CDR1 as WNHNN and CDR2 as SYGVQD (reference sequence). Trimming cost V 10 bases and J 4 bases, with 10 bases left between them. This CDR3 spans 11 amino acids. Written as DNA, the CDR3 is TGCGCCATCATCTTAGGCACTGAAGCTTTCTTT. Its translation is CAIILGTEAFF.

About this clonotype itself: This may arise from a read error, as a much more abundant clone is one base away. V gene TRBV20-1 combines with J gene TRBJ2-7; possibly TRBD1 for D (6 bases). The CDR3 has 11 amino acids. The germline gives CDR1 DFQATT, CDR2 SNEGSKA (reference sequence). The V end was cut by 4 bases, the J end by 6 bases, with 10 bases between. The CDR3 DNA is TGCAGTGCTACGATGGGGGCCGAGCAGTACTTC. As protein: CSATMGAEQYF.

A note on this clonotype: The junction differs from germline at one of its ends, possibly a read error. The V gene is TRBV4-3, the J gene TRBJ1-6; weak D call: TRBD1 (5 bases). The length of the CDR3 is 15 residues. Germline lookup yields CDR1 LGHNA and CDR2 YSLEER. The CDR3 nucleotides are TGCACCAGCAGCCAAGAGTCAGGGACCAATTCACCCCTCCTCTTT. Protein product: CTSSQESGTNSPLLF.

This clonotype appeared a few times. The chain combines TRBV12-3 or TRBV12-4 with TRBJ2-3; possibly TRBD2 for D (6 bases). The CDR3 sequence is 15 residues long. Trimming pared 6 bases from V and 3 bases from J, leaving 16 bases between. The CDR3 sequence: CASSQGRGGTDTQYF. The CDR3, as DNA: TGTGCCAGCAGCCAAGGGCGGGGTGGAACAGATACGCAGTATTTT.

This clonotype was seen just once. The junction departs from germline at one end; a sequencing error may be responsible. The CDR3: CTSSSHRLRSYNEQFF. The CDR3 DNA reads TGTACCAGCAGTTCCCACCGACTTCGCTCCTACAATGAACAGTTCTTC. This sequence joins TRBV6-5 and TRBJ2-1; the D is unclear. The CDR3 is 16 amino acids. CDR1 and CDR2 from the germline V gene are MNHEY and SVGAGI.

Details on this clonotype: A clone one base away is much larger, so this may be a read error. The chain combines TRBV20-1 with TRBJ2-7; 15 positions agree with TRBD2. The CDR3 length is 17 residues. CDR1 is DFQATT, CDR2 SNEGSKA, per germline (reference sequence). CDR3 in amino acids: CSARDWTSGRGRYEHYF. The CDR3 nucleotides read TGCAGTGCTAGAGATTGGACTAGCGGGAGGGGGCGTTACGAGCACTACTTC.

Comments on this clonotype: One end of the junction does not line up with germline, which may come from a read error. The CDR3 region has the DNA TGCAATGCTAGACGCGGAGGCGGGGAGGCCCAGTACTTC. Amino acid sequence: CNARRGGGEAQYF. The chain joins TRBV20-1 to TRBJ2-5; TRBD2 might be the D (6 bases). CDR3 length: 13 residues. Germline loops: CDR1 DFQATT, CDR2 SNEGSKA (reference sequence).

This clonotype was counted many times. CDR3 sequence: CASSYWTEDFNYGYTF. For the CDR3, the DNA is TGTGCCAGCAGCTATTGGACAGAGGACTTTAACTATGGCTACACCTTC. V and J are TRBV5-6 and TRBJ1-2, with a tentative D call TRBD1 (6 bases). V was clipped by 3 bases and J by 1 base, with 16 bases between them. In germline, CDR1 is SGHDT, CDR2 YYEEEE. CDR3 length equals 16 residues.

The CDR3: CASFDRGRTGELFF. The CDR3 DNA is TGTGCCAGTTTTGATCGGGGACGGACCGGGGAGCTGTTTTTT. J is TRBJ2-2 and V is TRBV19, with D possibly being TRBD1 or TRBD2 (5 bases each). Deletions cut 8 bases from V and 5 bases from J, with 15 bases between. Germline V gene data show CDR1 as LNHDA and CDR2 as SQIVND (reference sequence). This CDR3 region has 14 residues.

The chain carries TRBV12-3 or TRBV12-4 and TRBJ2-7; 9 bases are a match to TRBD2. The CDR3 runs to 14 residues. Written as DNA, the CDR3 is TGTACCGGCAGAAGACTAGCGGTGTCAGGGGAGCAGTACTTC. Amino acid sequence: CTGRRLAVSGEQYF.

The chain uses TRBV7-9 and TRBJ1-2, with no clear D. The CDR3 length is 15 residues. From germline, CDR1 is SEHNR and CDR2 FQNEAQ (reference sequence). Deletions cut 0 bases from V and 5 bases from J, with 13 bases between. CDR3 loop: CASSLALSDWYGYTF. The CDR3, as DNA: TGTGCCAGCAGCTTAGCGCTATCTGATTGGTATGGCTACACCTTC. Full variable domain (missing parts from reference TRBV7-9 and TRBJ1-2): DTGVSQNPRHKITKRGQNVTFRCDPISEHNRLYWYRQTLGQGPEFLTYFQNEAQLEKSRLLSDRFSAERPKGSFSTLEIQRTEQGDSAMYLCASSLALSDWYGYTFGSGTRLTVV.

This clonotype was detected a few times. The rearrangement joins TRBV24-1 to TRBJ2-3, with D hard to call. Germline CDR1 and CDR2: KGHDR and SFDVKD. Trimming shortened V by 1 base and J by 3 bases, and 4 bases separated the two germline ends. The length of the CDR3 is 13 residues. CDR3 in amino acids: CATSDFVTDTQYF. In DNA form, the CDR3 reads TGTGCCACCAGTGATTTTGTGACAGATACGCAGTATTTT.

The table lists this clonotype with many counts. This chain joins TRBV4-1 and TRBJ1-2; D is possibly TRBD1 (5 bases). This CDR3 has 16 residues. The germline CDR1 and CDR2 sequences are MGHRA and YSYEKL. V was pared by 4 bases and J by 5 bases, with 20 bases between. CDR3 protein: CASSRSSGGRAYGYTF. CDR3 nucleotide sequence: TGCGCCAGCAGCCGCTCGTCTGGTGGCAGGGCGTATGGCTACACCTTC.

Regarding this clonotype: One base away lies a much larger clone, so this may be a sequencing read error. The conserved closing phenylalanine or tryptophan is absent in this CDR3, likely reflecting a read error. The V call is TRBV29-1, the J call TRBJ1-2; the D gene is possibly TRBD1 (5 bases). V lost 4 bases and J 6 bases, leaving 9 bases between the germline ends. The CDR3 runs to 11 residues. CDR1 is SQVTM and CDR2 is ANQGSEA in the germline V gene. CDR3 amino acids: CSVVWGNGYTI. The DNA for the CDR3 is TGCAGCGTTGTCTGGGGCAATGGCTACACCATC.

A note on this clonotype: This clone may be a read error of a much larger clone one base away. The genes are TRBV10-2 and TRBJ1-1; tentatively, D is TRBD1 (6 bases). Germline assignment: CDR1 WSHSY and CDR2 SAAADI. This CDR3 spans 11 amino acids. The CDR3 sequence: CACRHGTEAFF. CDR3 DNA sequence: TGCGCCTGCAGACACGGGACAGAAGCTTTCTTT.

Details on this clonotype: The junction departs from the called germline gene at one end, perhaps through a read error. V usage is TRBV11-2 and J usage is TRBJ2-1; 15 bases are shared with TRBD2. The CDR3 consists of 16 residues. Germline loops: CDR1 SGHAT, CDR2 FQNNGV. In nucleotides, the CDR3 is TGTACCAGCTGCAACACAAGGACTAGCGGGAGGGATGAGCAGTTCTTC. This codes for CTSCNTRTSGRDEQFF.